The clone carrying this T cell receptor (beta chain) was picked up a small number of times. Germline V CDR1 and CDR2: MNHEY, SMNVEV (reference sequence). J lost 6 bases, V lost 2 bases, and 3 bases had no gene match. The CDR3 is 14 amino acids. This specimen comes from a study of control samples from healthy donors and cancer patients. Method: immunoSEQ multiplex PCR; TCRdb's copy keeps in-frame clones and lacks some. The sample lists 400,000 to 450,000 clones; about nine tenths were seen once. Sequencing was done on a sample of PBMCs. J is TRBJ1-5 and V is TRBV27, with 8 positions matching TRBD1. The sequence was collected from a man in his forties with head and neck cancer. CDR3 coding DNA: TGTGCCAGCAGTTTAGAGGGGACAGGTCAGCCCCAGCATTTT. This encodes CASSLEGTGQPQHF.